These 11 T cell receptor beta chains came from one sample sequenced in a study of PD-1 blockade in classical Hodgkin lymphoma. Data came from immunoSEQ multiplex PCR; TCRdb stores just in-frame clones and leaves some out. The data show several thousand clones, around nine tenths seen once. Time point reported: cycle 4 day 1 (C4D1), after six to seven weeks of nivolumab. Brentuximab vedotin exposure varied among the patients, all of whom had relapsed after autologous stem cell transplantation. Magnetic negative selection purified CD4+ T cells from thawed PBMCs. The sequences come from CD4+ T cells from blood, collected before the fourth cycle of nivolumab. The receptors derive from a human donor with classical Hodgkin lymphoma.

This sequence joins TRBV4-1 and TRBJ1-5, with D perhaps matching TRBD1 (6 bases). The CDR3 is 16 amino acids. CDR1 is MGHRA, CDR2 YSYEKL, per germline. Trimming took 4 bases from V and 3 from J, leaving 16 bases between them. The CDR3 DNA is TGCGCCAGCAGCCCGGGTCCGGGGGCTAACAATCAGCCCCAGCATTTT. It specifies CASSPGPGANNQPQHF.

The CDR3 reads CASSYRTGGFSYEQYF. The CDR3 DNA reads as TGTGCCAGCAGTTACCGAACAGGGGGGTTTTCGTACGAGCAGTACTTC. This chain uses TRBV6-6 with TRBJ2-7; 8 nucleotides match TRBD1. V gave up 2 bases and J gave up 4 bases; unmatched junction bases: 10. The CDR3 is 16 amino acids. Germline CDR1 reads MNHNY; CDR2 reads SVGAGI (reference sequence).

The gene calls are TRBV14 and TRBJ2-1, with D possibly TRBD1 on 6 matching bases. V gave up 4 bases and J gave up 4 bases, with 14 bases separating them. There are 15 residues in the CDR3. Germline V gene data show CDR1 as SGHDN and CDR2 as FVKESK. This chain's CDR3 is CASSLGGPNYNEQFF. CDR3 bases: TGTGCCAGCAGCCTAGGGGGACCAAATTACAATGAGCAGTTCTTC.

The chain combines TRBV5-1 with TRBJ2-3, with TRBD2 matching 12 bases. V lost 2 bases to trimming and J lost 6 bases; unmatched junction nucleotides: 4. Germline CDR1 SGHRS, CDR2 YFSETQ. The CDR3 covers 15 residues. Here the CDR3 DNA reads TGCGCCAGCAGCTTAAGGACTAGCGGGGATGATACGCAGTATTTT. This codes for CASSLRTSGDDTQYF. The variable domain in full, with the rest retrieved from reference TRBV5-1 and TRBJ2-3, is KAGVTQTPRYLIKTRGQQVTLSCSPISGHRSVSWYQQTPGQGLQFLFEYFSETQRNKGNFPGRFSGRQFSNSRSEMNVSTLELGDSALYLCASSLRTSGDDTQYFGPGTRLTVL.

The chain uses TRBV5-5 and TRBJ1-6; possibly TRBD1 for D (5 bases). Trimming pared 3 bases from V and 13 bases from J, leaving 20 bases between. Germline CDR1 and CDR2: SGHKS and YYEKEE (reference sequence). This CDR3 region has 15 residues. The CDR3 here is CASSYAHGGQAPLHF. The CDR3 nucleotides read TGTGCCAGCAGCTATGCACACGGGGGTCAGGCGCCCCTCCACTTT.

There are a few counts of this clone. The CDR3 here is CASSPGNTIYF. CDR3 nucleotide sequence: TGTGCCAGCTCACCCGGAAACACCATATATTTT. The V call is TRBV18, the J call TRBJ1-3; D remains ambiguous. CDR1 and CDR2 (germline): KGHSH, LQKENI. Trimming stripped 3 bases from V and 4 bases from J, with 1 base between. CDR3 length equals 11 residues.

The CDR3 loop is CAWSVHHPARGVEKLFF. CDR3 bases: TGTGCCTGGAGTGTTCATCACCCCGCCAGGGGTGTCGAAAAACTGTTTTTT. The chain is built from TRBV30 and TRBJ1-4; tentative D call: TRBD1 (6 bases). Germline V gives CDR1 GTSNPN, CDR2 SVGIG (reference sequence). This CDR3 region has 17 residues. Trimming shortened V by 0 bases and J by 8 bases, and 22 bases separated the two germline ends.

CDR3 loop: CSASDSLEQYF. DNA of the CDR3: TGCAGTGCTAGTGACAGTCTCGAGCAGTACTTC. This chain joins TRBV20-1 and TRBJ2-7; maybe TRBD1 (5 bases). Trimming took 3 bases from V and 6 from J, leaving 9 bases between them. This CDR3 comprises 11 residues. CDR1 and CDR2 (germline): DFQATT, SNEGSKA (reference sequence).

This sequence joins TRBV6-1 and TRBJ2-7, with 14 bases aligning to TRBD2. Trimming at V came to 4 bases and at J to 3 bases, leaving 5 bases not matched to a gene. The CDR3 runs 16 residues. Germline CDR1 is MNHNS and CDR2 is SASEGT. CDR3 residues: CASSVGLAGGLYEQYF. The CDR3 nucleotides read TGTGCCAGCAGTGTTGGACTAGCGGGAGGCCTCTACGAGCAGTACTTC.

The rearrangement links TRBV2 to TRBJ1-1; TRBD1 might be the D (6 bases). V dropped 6 bases and J dropped 2 bases, with 10 bases sitting between them. The germline V gene encodes CDR1 SNHLY and CDR2 FYNNEI. The CDR3 consists of 13 residues. CDR3 protein: CASRVQGNTEAFF. For the CDR3, the DNA is TGTGCCAGCAGGGTACAGGGAAACACTGAAGCTTTCTTT.

This rearrangement joins TRBV6-5 to TRBJ2-5; perhaps TRBD1 as D (6 bases). In germline, CDR1 is MNHEY, CDR2 SVGAGI. Trimming cost V 2 bases and J 5 bases, with 18 bases left between them. The CDR3 is 16 amino acids. This chain's CDR3 is CASSYPFGERGETQYF. For the CDR3, the DNA is TGTGCCAGCAGTTACCCGTTCGGGGAAAGGGGGGAGACCCAGTACTTC.